These T cell receptor beta chains were read from a single sample in a study of cytomegalovirus exposure and HLA in healthy donors. Sequencing was performed with immunoSEQ multiplex PCR; in TCRdb, only in-frame clones are kept and a portion is missing. The data show some 150,000 clones, over 60% seen once. The specimen sequenced was PBMCs. Source of these receptors: a female donor in good health and CMV-seronegative. CDR3s include the opening cysteine and the closing phenylalanine or tryptophan. D genes are given only for firm matches. The size of a clone is reported for some rows only, either as once, few or many, or as a class for expanded clones.

J	V	size	D	DNA	CDR3
TRBJ1-4	TRBV2	-	-	TGTGCCAGCAGTGAAGTAACAGGGAAGACTGAAAAACTGTTTTTT	CASSEVTGKTEKLFF
TRBJ2-1	TRBV5-4	-	-	TGTGCCAGCAGCTTGCGGGGAAGGGCCTACAATGAGCAGTTCTTC	CASSLRGRAYNEQFF
TRBJ2-1	TRBV27	-	TRBD1	TGTGCCAGCAGTTTGGACAGGGCCTACAATGAGCAGTTCTTC	CASSLDRAYNEQFF
TRBJ2-4	TRBV7-9	-	TRBD1	TGTGCCAGCAGCTCTTACCGGGACAGCAAAAACATTCAGTACTTC	CASSSYRDSKNIQYF
TRBJ2-7	TRBV7-3	-	TRBD2	TGTGCCAGCAGCTTGCGGGGGAGGGTTCCCTCCTACGAGCAGTACTTC	CASSLRGRVPSYEQYF
TRBJ1-5	TRBV10-3	-	-	TGTGCCATCAGTGAGTCGCTTGGGGCCGATCAGCCCCAGCATTTT	CAISESLGADQPQHF
TRBJ1-1	TRBV7-9	few	-	TGTGCCAGCAGCCACCCCCAGCAGGTGGGGAACACTGAAGCTTTCTTT	CASSHPQQVGNTEAFF
TRBJ2-5	TRBV7-9	few	-	TGTGCCAGCAGCCAGACAGATCAAGAGACCCAGTACTTC	CASSQTDQETQYF
TRBJ2-7	TRBV6-5	-	TRBD2	TGTGCCAGCAGTTACGAACTAGCGGGAGGAAGCGAGCAGTACTTC	CASSYELAGGSEQYF
TRBJ1-1	TRBV6-1	-	TRBD1	TGTGCCAGCAACGACAGGGCTCCACCTGAAGCTTTCTTT	CASNDRAPPEAFF
TRBJ1-4	TRBV7-2	-	-	TGTGCCAGCAGCTTAGTAGGGGGGGGGTCCATAAATGAAAAACTGTTTTTT	CASSLVGGGSINEKLFF
TRBJ2-7	TRBV19	-	-	TGTGCCAGTAGTCCCTCTAACAGCTTCTCCTACGAGCAGTACTTC	CASSPSNSFSYEQYF
TRBJ1-1	TRBV28	-	-	TGTGCCAGCAGTAGACCTTCCGCGGGCACTGAAGCTTTCTTT	CASSRPSAGTEAFF
TRBJ2-1	TRBV10-3	-	TRBD2	TGTGCCATCAGTGGAAGGACTAGCTCATCCTACAATGAGCAGTTCTTC	CAISGRTSSSYNEQFF
TRBJ2-1	TRBV21-1	-	-	TGTGCCAGCAGCTCCAAAGACCCTGACAGGTACTTCTACAATGAGCAGTTCTTC	CASSSKDPDRYFYNEQFF